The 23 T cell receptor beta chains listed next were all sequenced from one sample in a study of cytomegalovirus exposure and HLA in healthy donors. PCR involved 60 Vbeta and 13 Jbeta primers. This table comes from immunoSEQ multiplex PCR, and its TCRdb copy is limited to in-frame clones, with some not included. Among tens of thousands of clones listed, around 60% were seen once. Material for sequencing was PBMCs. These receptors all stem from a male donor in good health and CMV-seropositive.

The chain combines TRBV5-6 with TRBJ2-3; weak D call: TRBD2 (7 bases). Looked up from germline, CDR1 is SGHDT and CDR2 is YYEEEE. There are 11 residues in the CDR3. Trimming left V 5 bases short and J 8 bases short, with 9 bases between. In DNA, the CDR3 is TGTGCCAGCAGGGGAGGGGGTACGCAGTATTTT. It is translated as CASRGGGTQYF.

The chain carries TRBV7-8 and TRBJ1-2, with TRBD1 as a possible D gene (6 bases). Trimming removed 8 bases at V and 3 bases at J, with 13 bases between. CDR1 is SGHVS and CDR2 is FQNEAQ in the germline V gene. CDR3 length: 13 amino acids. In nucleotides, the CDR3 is TGTGCCAGCCAAGAAGGGGGAGACTATGGCTACACCTTC. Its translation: CASQEGGDYGYTF. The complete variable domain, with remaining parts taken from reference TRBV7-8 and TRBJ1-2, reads GAGVSQSPRYKVAKRGQDVALRCDPISGHVSLFWYQQALGQGPEFLTYFQNEAQLDKSGLPSDRFFAERPEGSVSTLKIQRTQQEDSAVYLCASQEGGDYGYTFGSGTRLTVV.

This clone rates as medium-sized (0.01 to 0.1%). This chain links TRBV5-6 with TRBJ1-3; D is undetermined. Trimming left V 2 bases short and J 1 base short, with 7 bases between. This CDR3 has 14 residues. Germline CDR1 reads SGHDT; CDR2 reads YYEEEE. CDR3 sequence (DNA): TGTGCCAGCAGCTTTTCAGGTTCTGGAAACACCATATATTTT. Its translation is CASSFSGSGNTIYF.

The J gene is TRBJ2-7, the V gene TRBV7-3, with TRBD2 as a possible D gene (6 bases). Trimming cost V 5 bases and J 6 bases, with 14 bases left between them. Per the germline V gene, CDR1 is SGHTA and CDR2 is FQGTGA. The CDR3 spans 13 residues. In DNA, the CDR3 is TGTGCCAGCAGCCAGACTAGTACGCGCGAGCAGTACTTC. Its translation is CASSQTSTREQYF.

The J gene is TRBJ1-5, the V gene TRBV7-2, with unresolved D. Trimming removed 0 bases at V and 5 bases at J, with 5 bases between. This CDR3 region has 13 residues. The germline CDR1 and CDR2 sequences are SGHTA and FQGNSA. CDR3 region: CASSLAIDQPQHF. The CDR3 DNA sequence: TGTGCCAGCAGCTTAGCTATAGATCAGCCCCAGCATTTT.

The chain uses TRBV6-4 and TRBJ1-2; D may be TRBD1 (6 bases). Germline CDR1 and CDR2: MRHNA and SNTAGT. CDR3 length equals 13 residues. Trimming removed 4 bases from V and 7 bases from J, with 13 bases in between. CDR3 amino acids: CASSVGTGSGYTF. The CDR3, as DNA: TGTGCCAGCAGTGTAGGAACAGGGTCTGGCTACACCTTC.

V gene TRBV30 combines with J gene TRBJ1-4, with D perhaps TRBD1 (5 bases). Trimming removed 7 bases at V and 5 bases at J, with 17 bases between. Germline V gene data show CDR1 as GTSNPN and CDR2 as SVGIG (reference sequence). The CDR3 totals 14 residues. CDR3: CASSHPGGNEKLFF. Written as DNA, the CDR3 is TGTGCCTCTTCACACCCCGGGGGAAATGAAAAACTGTTTTTT.

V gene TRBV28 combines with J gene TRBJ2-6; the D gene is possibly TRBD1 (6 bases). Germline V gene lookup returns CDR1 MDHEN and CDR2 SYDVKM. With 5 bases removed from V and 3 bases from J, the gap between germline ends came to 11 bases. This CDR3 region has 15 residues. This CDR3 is CASSIDRYGANVLTF. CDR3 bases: TGTGCCAGCAGTATTGACAGGTATGGGGCCAACGTCCTGACTTTC.

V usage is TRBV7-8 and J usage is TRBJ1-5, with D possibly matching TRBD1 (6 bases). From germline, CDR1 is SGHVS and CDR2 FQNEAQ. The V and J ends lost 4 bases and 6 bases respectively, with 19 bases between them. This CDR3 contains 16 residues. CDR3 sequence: CASSSSEGGVRQPQHF. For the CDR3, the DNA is TGTGCCAGCAGCTCGAGCGAGGGGGGGGTACGTCAGCCCCAGCATTTT.

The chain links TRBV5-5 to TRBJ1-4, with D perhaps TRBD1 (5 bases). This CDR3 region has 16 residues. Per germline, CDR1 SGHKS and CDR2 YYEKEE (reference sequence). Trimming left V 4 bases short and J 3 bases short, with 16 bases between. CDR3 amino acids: CASSLPSGLSNEKLFF. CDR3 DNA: TGTGCCAGCAGCCTACCGTCGGGACTGTCTAATGAAAAACTGTTTTTT.

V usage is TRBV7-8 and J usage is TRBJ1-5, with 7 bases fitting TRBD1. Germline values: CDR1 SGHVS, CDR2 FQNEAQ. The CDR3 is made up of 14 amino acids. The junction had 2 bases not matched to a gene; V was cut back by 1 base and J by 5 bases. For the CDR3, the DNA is TGTGCCAGCAGCTTAGGAGACAGGGATCAGCCCCAGCATTTT. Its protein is CASSLGDRDQPQHF.

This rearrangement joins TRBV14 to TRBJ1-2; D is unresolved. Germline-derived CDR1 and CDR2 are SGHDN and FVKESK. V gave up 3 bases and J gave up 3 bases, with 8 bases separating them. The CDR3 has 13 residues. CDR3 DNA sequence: TGTGCCAGCAGCCAGAGATCTTACTATGGCTACACCTTC. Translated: CASSQRSYYGYTF.

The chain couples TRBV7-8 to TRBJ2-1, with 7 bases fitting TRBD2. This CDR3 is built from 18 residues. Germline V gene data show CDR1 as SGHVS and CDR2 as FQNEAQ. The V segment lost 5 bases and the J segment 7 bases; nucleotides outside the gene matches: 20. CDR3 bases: TGTGCCAGCAGCCATATACCCCGGGCCCCACGCGGGGGTAATGAGCAGTTCTTC. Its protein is CASSHIPRAPRGGNEQFF.

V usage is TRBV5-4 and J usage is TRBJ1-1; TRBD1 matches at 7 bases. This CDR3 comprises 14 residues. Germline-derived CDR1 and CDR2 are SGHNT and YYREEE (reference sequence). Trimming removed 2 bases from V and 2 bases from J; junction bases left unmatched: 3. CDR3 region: CASSFGTANTEAFF. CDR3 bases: TGTGCCAGCAGCTTCGGGACAGCCAACACTGAAGCTTTCTTT.

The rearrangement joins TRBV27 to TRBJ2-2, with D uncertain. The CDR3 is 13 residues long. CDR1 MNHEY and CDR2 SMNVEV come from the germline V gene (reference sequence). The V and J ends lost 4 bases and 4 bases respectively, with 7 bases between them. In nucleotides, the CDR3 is TGTGCCAGCAGTTCGGGTGTCACCGGGGAGCTGTTTTTT. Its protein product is CASSSGVTGELFF.

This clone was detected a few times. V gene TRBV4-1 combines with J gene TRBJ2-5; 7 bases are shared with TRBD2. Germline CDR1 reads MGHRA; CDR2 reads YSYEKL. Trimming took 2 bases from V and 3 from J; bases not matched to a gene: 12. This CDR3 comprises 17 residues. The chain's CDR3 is CASSQNPLTSVKETQYF. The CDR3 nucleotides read TGCGCCAGCAGCCAAAACCCTCTTACTAGCGTAAAAGAGACCCAGTACTTC.

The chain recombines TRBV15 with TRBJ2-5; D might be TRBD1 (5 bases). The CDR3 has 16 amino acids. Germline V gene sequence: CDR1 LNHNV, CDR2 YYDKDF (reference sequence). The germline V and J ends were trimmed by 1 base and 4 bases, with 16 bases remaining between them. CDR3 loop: CATSRGGQGPRETQYF. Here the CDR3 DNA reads TGTGCCACCAGCAGAGGAGGCCAGGGCCCCCGAGAGACCCAGTACTTC.

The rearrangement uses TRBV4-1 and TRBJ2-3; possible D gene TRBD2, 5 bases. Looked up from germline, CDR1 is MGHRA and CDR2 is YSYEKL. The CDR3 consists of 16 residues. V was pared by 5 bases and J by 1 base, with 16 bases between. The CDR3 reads CASSYVALGGTDTQYF. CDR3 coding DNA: TGCGCCAGCAGCTACGTAGCGTTAGGCGGCACAGATACGCAGTATTTT.

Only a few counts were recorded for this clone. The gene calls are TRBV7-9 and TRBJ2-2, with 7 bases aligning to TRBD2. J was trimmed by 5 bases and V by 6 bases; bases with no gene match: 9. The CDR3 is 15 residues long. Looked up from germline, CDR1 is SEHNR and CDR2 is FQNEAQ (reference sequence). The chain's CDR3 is CASSPEGLPTGELFF. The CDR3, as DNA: TGTGCCAGCAGTCCGGAGGGACTACCTACCGGGGAGCTGTTTTTT. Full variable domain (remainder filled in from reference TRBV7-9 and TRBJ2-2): DTGVSQNPRHKITKRGQNVTFRCDPISEHNRLYWYRQTLGQGPEFLTYFQNEAQLEKSRLLSDRFSAERPKGSFSTLEIQRTEQGDSAMYLCASSPEGLPTGELFFGEGSRLTVL.

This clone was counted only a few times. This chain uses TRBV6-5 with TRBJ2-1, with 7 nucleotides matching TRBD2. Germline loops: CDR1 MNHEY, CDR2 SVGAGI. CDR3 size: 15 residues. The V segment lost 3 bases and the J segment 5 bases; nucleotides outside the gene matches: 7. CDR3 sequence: CASSYSSGWDNEQFF. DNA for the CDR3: TGTGCCAGCAGTTATTCTAGCGGCTGGGACAATGAGCAGTTCTTC.

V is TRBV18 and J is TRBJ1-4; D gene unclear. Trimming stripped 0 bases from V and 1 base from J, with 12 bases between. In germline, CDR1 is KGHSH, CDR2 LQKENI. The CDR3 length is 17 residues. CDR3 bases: TGTGCCAGCTCACCACCAAGTTTGCGGGTAACTAATGAAAAACTGTTTTTT. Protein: CASSPPSLRVTNEKLFF.

In DNA, the CDR3 is TGTGCCAGCAGCTTAGATTGGGGAGGGAGCCATCTTTACGAGCAGTACTTC. The encoded protein is CASSLDWGGSHLYEQYF. The chain joins TRBV7-2 to TRBJ2-7; TRBD2 agrees at 7 bases. The CDR3 is made up of 17 amino acids. Germline-derived CDR1 and CDR2 are SGHTA and FQGNSA. The V and J ends lost 1 base and 4 bases, in that order; junction bases with no gene match: 13.

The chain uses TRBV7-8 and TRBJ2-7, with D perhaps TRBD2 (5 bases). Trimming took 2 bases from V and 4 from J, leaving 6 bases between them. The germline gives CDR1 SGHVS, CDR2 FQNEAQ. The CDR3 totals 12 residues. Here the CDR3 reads CASSLPGYEQYF. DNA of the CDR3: TGTGCCAGCAGCTTACCGGGGTACGAGCAGTACTTC. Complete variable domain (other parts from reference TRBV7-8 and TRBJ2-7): GAGVSQSPRYKVAKRGQDVALRCDPISGHVSLFWYQQALGQGPEFLTYFQNEAQLDKSGLPSDRFFAERPEGSVSTLKIQRTQQEDSAVYLCASSLPGYEQYFGPGTRLTVT.